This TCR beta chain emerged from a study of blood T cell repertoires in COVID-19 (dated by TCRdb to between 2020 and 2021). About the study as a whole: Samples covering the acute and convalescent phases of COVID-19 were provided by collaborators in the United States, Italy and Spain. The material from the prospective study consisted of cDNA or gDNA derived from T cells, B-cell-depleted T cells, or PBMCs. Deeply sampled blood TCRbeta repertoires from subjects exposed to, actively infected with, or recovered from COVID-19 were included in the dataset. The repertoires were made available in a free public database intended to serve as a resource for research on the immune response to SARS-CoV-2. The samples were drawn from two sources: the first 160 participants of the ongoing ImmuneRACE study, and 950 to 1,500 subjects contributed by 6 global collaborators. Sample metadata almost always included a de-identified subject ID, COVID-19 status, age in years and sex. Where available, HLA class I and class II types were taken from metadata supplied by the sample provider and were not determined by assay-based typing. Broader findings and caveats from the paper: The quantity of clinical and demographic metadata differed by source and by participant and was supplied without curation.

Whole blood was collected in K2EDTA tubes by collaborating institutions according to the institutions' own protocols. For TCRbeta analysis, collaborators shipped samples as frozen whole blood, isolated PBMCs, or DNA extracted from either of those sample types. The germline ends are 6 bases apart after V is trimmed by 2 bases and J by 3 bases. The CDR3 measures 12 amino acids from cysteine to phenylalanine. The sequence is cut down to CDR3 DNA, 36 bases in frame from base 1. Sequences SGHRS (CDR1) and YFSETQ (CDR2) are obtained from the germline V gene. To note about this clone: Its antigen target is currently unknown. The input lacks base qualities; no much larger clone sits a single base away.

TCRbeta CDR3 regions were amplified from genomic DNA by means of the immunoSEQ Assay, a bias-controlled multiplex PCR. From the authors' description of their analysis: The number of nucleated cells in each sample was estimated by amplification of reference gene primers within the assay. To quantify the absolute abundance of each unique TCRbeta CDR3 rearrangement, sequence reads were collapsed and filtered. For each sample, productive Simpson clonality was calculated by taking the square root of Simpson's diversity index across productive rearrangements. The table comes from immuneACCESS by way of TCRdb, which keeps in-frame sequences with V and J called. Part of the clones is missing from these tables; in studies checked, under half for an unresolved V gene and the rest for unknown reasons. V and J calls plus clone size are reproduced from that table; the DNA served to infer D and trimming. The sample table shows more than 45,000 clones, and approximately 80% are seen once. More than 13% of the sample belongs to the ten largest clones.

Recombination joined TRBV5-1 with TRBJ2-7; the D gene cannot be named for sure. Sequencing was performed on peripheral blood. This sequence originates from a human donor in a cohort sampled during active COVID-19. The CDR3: CASSLLDYEQYF. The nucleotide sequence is TGCGCCAGCAGCTTACTCGACTACGAGCAGTACTTC.